A single sample gave rise to the 5 T cell receptor beta chains below, sequenced in a study of Tregs in tolerant kidney transplant recipients. Libraries were prepared by immunoSEQ multiplex PCR; TCRdb keeps only in-frame clonotypes and omits some of them. The repertoire includes tens of thousands of clones, over 85% of them detected once, and roughly 5% sits in the top ten. Source material: CD8+ T cells from blood. The receptor set was obtained from a human donor in good health.

This clone was seen a single time. The chain has TRBV29-1 and TRBJ2-7; 7 positions match TRBD1. This CDR3 spans 11 amino acids. CDR1 and CDR2 from the germline V gene are SQVTM and ANQGSEA. The V gene end was trimmed by 7 bases and the J gene end by 2 bases; junction bases not matched to a gene: 2. The CDR3 nucleotides are TGCAGCGGAGGGACAGCCTACGAGCAGTACTTC. Protein product: CSGGTAYEQYF.

V is TRBV5-1 and J is TRBJ2-7; TRBD1 matches 10 bases. V gave up 4 bases and J gave up 3 bases; unmatched junction bases: 10. The germline V gene encodes CDR1 SGHRS and CDR2 YFSETQ. This CDR3 is 16 amino acids long. The CDR3 loop reads CASSKRDRGLYYEQYF. For the CDR3, the DNA is TGCGCCAGCAGCAAAAGAGACAGGGGGCTTTACTACGAGCAGTACTTC. The complete variable domain, with remaining parts taken from reference TRBV5-1 and TRBJ2-7, reads KAGVTQTPRYLIKTRGQQVTLSCSPISGHRSVSWYQQTPGQGLQFLFEYFSETQRNKGNFPGRFSGRQFSNSRSEMNVSTLELGDSALYLCASSKRDRGLYYEQYFGPGTRLTVT.

The chain employs TRBV13 and TRBJ2-3; D possibly corresponds to TRBD1 (5 bases). From germline, CDR1 is PRHDT and CDR2 FYEKMQ (reference sequence). V lost 7 bases and J 0 bases, leaving 14 bases between the germline ends. This CDR3 spans 15 amino acids. Here the CDR3 DNA reads TGTGCCAGCACAACAGGTTCAGCGAGCACAGATACGCAGTATTTT. The encoded protein is CASTTGSASTDTQYF.

CDR3 in DNA: TGTGCCAGCAGCCACCTAGCGGGAGACACCGGGGAGCTGTTTTTT. Translation gives CASSHLAGDTGELFF. The V and J genes are TRBV4-2 and TRBJ2-2, with 10 bases matching TRBD2. The CDR3 loop spans 15 amino acids. CDR1 LGHNA and CDR2 YNFKEQ come from the germline V gene. V lost 3 bases to trimming and J lost 3 bases; unmatched junction nucleotides: 1.

The chain employs TRBV6-1 and TRBJ1-1, with a weak D call TRBD1 (6 bases). The CDR3 length is 14 residues. Germline loops: CDR1 MNHNS, CDR2 SASEGT. Trimming removed 5 bases from V and 3 bases from J, with 13 bases in between. The DNA for the CDR3 is TGTGCCAGCAGTATTAAGGACAGCCACACTGAAGCTTTCTTT. Its translation is CASSIKDSHTEAFF.